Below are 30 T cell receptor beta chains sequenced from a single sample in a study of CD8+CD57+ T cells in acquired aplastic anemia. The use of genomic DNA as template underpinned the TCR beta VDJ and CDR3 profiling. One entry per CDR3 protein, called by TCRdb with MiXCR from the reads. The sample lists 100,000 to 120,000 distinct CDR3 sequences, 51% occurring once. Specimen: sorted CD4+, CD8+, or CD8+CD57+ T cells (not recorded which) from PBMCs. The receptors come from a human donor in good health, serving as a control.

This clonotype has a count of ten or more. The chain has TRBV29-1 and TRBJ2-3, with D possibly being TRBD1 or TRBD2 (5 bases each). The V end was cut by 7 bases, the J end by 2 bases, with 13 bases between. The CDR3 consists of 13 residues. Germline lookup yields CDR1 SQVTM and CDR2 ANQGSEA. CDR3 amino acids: CSDIRDDTDTQYF. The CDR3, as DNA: TGCAGCGATATCCGGGACGACACAGATACGCAGTATTTT.

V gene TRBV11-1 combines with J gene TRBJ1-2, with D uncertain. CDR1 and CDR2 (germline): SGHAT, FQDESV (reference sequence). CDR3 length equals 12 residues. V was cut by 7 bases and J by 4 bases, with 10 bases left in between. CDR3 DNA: TGTGCCAGCAATGACCCGATCTATGGCTACACCTTC. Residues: CASNDPIYGYTF. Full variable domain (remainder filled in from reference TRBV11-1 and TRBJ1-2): EAEVAQSPRYKITEKSQAVAFWCDPISGHATLYWYRQILGQGPELLVQFQDESVVDDSQLPKDRFSAERLKGVDSTLKIQPAELGDSAMYLCASNDPIYGYTFGSGTRLTVV.

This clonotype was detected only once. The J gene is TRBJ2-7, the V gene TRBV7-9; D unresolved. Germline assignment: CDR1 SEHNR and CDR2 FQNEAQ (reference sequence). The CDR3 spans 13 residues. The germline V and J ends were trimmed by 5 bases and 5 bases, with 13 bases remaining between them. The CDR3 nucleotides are TGTGCCAGCAGCCCGGACGGTCCCCACGAGCAGTACTTC. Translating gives CASSPDGPHEQYF. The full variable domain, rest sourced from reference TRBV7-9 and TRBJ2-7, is DTGVSQNPRHKITKRGQNVTFRCDPISEHNRLYWYRQTLGQGPEFLTYFQNEAQLEKSRLLSDRFSAERPKGSFSTLEIQRTEQGDSAMYLCASSPDGPHEQYFGPGTRLTVT.

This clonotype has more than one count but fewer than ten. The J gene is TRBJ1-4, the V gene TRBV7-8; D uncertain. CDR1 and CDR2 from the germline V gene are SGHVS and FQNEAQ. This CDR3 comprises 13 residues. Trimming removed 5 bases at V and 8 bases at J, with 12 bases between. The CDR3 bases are TGTGCCAGCAGCCCTCGGACGGGAGAAAAACTGTTTTTT. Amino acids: CASSPRTGEKLFF.

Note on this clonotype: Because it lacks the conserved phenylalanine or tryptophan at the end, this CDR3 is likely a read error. DNA of the CDR3: TGCGCCAGCAGCCAAACTACAGGGGTCACCGGGGAGCTGTTTCTT. Translation: CASSQTTGVTGELFL. The chain recombines TRBV4-3 with TRBJ2-2, with TRBD1 matching 7 bases. CDR1 is LGHNA, CDR2 YSLEER, per germline. CDR3 length: 15 residues. The V and J ends lost 2 bases and 4 bases, in that order; junction bases with no gene match: 4.

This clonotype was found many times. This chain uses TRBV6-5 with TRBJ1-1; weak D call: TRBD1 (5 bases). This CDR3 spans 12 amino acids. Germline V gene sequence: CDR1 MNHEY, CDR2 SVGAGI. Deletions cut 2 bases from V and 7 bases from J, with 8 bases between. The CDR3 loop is CASSYGGGEAFF. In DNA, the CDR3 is TGTGCCAGCAGTTACGGGGGGGGTGAAGCTTTCTTT.

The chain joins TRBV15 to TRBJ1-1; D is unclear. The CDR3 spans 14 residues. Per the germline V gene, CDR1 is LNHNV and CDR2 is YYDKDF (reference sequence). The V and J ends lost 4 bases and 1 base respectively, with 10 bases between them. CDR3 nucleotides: TGTGCCACCAGCAACCGTATCGGGAACACTGAAGCTTTCTTT. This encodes CATSNRIGNTEAFF.

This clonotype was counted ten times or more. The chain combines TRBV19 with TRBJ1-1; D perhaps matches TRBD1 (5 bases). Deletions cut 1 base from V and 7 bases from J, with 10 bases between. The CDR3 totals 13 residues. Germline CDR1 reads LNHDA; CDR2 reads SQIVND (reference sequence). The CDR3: CASSIVPRDEAFF. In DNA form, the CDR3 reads TGTGCCAGTAGTATAGTTCCCAGGGATGAAGCTTTCTTT.

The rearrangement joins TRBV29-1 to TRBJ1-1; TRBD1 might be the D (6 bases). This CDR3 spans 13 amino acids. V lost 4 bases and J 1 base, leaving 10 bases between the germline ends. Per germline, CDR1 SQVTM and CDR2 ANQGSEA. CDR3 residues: CSVGGGPNTEAFF. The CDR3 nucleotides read TGCAGCGTTGGTGGGGGGCCGAACACTGAAGCTTTCTTT.

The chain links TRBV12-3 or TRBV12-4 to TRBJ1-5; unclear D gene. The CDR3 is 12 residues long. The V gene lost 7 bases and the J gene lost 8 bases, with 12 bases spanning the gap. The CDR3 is CASMREVEPQHF. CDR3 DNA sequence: TGTGCCAGCATGCGCGAGGTGGAGCCCCAGCATTTT.

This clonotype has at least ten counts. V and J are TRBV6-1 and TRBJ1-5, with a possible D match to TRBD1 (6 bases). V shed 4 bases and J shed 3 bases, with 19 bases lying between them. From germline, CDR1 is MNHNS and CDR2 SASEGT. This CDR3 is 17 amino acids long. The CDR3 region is CASSALRGGHNNQPQHF. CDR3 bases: TGTGCCAGCAGTGCACTCAGAGGGGGACATAACAATCAGCCCCAGCATTTT.

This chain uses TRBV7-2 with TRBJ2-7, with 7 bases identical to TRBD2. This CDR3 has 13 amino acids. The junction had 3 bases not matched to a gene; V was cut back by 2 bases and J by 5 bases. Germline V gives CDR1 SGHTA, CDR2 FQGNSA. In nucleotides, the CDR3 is TGTGCCAGCAGCTTAAGGGAGGGTCACGAGCAGTACTTC. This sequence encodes CASSLREGHEQYF.

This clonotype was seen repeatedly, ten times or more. The CDR3 sequence is CASSFLGGDTQYF. Written as DNA, the CDR3 is TGTGCCAGCAGCTTTCTCGGGGGCGATACGCAGTATTTT. The V gene is TRBV5-5, the J gene TRBJ2-3; the D gene could be TRBD1 or TRBD2 (6 bases each). The CDR3 extends over 13 amino acids. The V gene lost 2 bases and the J gene lost 6 bases, with 10 bases spanning the gap. Germline lookup yields CDR1 SGHKS and CDR2 YYEKEE (reference sequence).

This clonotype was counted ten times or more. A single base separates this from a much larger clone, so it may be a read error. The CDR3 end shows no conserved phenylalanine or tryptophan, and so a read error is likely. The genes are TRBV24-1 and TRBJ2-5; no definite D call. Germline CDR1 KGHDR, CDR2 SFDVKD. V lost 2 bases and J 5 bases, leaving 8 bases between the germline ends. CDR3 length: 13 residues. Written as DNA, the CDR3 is TGTGCCACCAGTGATTACCCGTACGAGACCCAGTACTCC. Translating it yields CATSDYPYETQYS.

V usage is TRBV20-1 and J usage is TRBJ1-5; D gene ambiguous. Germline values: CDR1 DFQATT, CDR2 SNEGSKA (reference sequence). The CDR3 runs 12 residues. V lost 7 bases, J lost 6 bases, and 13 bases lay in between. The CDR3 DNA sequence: TGCAGTGGTACCGAAGGTGGTCAGCCCCAGCATTTT. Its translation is CSGTEGGQPQHF.

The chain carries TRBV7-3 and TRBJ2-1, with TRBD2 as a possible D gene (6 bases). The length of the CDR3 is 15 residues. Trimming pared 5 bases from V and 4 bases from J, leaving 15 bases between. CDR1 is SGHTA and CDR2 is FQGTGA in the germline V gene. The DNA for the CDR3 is TGTGCCAGCAGCCTCCGACCCGGAGGGTACAATGAGCAGTTCTTC. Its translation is CASSLRPGGYNEQFF.

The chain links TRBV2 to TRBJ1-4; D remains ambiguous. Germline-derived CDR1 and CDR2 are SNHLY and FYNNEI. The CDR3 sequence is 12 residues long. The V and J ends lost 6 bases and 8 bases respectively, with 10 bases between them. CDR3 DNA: TGTGCCAGCAGCCAAGGCTGGGAAAAACTGTTTTTT. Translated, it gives CASSQGWEKLFF.

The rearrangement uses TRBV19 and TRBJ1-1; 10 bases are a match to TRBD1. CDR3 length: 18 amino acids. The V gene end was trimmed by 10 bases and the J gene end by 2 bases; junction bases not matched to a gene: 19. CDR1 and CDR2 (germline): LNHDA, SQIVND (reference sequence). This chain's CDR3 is CATRGTGVGWTPNTEAFF. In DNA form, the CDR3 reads TGTGCCACAAGGGGGACAGGGGTCGGATGGACACCTAACACTGAAGCTTTCTTT.

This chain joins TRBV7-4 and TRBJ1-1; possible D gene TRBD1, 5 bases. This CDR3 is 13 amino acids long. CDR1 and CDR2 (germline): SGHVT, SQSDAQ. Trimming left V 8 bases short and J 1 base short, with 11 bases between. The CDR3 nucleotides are TGTGCCAGCTTAGGGGCAGGGAACACTGAAGCTTTCTTT. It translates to CASLGAGNTEAFF.

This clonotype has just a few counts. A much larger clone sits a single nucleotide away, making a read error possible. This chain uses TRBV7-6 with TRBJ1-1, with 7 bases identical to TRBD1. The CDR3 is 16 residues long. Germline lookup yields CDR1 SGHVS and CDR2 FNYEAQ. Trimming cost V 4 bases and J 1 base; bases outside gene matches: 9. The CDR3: CASSSTRQGTNTEAFF. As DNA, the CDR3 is TGTGCCAGCAGCTCTACTCGACAGGGAACGAACACTGAAGCTTTCTTT.

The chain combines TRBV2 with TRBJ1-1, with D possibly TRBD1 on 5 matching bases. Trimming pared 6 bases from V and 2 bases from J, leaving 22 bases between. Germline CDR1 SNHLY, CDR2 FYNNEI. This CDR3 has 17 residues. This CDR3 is CASRERGVTGFNTEAFF. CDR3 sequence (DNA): TGTGCCAGCAGGGAACGGGGGGTAACAGGTTTTAACACTGAAGCTTTCTTT. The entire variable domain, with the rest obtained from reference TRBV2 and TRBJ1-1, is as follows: EPEVTQTPSHQVTQMGQEVILRCVPISNHLYFYWYRQILGQKVEFLVSFYNNEISEKSEIFDDQFSVERPDGSNFTLKIRSTKLEDSAMYFCASRERGVTGFNTEAFFGQGTRLTVV.

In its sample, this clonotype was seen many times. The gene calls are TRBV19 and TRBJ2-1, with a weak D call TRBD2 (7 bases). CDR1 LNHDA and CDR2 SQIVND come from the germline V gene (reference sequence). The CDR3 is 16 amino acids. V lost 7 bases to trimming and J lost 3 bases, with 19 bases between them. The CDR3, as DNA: TGTGCCAGTACCATGGGGGGGGCAGTTAACTACAATGAGCAGTTCTTC. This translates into CASTMGGAVNYNEQFF.

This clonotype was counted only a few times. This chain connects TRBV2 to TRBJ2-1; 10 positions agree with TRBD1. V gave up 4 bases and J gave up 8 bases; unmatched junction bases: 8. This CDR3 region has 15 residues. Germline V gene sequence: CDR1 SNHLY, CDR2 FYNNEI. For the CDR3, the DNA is TGTGCCAGCAGTGTGGGACGGACAGGGGGTCATGAGCAGTTCTTC. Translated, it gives CASSVGRTGGHEQFF.

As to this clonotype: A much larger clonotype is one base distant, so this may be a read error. CDR3: CAIPTDGYEQHF. The CDR3 bases are TGTGCCATCCCCACGGACGGCTACGAGCAGCACTTC. The chain uses TRBV10-3 and TRBJ2-7; D not resolved. Germline V gene lookup returns CDR1 ENHRY and CDR2 SYGVKD. The CDR3 sequence is 12 residues long.

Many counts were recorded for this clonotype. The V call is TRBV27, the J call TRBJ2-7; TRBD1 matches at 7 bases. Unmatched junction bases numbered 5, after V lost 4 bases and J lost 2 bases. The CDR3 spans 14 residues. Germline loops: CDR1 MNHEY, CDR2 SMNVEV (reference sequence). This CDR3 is CASSYGQATYEQYF. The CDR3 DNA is TGTGCCAGCAGTTACGGACAGGCCACCTACGAGCAGTACTTC.

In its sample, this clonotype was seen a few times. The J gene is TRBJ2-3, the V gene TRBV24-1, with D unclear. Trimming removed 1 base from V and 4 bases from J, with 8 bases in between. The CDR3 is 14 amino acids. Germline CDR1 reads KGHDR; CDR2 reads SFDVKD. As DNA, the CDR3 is TGTGCCACCAGTGATTTAACGGGCGCAGATACGCAGTATTTT. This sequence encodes CATSDLTGADTQYF.

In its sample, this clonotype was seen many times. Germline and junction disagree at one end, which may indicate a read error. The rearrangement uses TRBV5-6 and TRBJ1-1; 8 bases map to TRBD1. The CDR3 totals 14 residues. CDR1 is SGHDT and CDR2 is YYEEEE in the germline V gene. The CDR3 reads CASSFRQGNPEAFF. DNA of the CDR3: TGTGCCAGCAGCTTCCGACAGGGGAACCCTGAAGCTTTCTTT.

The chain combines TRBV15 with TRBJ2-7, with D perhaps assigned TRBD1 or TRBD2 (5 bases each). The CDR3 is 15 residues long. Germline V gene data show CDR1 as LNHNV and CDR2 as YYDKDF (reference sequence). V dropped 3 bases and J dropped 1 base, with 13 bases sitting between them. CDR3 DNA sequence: TGTGCCACCAGCAGCTCCTGGGACGGTTCCTACGAGCAGTACTTC. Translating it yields CATSSSWDGSYEQYF.

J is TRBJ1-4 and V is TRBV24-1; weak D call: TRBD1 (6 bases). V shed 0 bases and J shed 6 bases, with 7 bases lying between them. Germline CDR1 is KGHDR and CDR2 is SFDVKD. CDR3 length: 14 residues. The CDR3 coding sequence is TGTGCCACCAGTGATTTGAAGGGGGATGAAAAACTGTTTTTT. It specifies CATSDLKGDEKLFF.

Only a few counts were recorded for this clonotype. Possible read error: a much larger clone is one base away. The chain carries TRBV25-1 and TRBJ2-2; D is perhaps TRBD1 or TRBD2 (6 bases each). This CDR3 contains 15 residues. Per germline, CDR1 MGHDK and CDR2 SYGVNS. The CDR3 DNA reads TGTGCCAGCAGTCACCTGACAGTAGCAAGGGGGGAGCTGCTTTTT. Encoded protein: CASSHLTVARGELLF.